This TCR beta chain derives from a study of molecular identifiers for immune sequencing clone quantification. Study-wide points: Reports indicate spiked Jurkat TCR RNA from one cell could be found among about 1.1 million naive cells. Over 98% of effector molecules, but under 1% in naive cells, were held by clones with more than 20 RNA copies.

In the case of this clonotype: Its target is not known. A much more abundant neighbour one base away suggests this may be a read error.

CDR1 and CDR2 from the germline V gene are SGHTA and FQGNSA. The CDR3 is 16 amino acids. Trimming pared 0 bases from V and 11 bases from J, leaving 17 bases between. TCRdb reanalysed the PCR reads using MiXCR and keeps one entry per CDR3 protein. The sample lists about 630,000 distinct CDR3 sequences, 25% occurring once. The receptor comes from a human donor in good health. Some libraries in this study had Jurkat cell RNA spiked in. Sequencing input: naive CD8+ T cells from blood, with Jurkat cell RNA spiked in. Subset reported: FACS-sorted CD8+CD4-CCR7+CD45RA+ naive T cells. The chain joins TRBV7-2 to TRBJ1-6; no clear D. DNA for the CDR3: TGTGCCAGCAGCTTAGCGCGGGATGCGCCCCTCCCACCCCTCCACTTT. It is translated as CASSLARDAPLPPLHF. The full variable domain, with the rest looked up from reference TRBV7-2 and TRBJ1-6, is GAGVSQSPSNKVTEKGKDVELRCDPISGHTALYWYRQSLGQGLEFLIYFQGNSAPDKSGLPSDRFSAERTGGSVSTLTIQRTQQEDSAVYLCASSLARDAPLPPLHFGNGTRLTVT.